This T cell receptor beta chain appears in the sequencing data of a study of immune evolution from preneoplasia to lung adenocarcinoma. Some clones are missing from TCRdb's copy, which holds only in-frame ones; the method was immunoSEQ multiplex PCR. Here the sample spans roughly 3,500 clones, about three quarters being singletons. Germline CDR1 is MNHEY and CDR2 is SVGAGI. This CDR3 has 14 amino acids. Trimming took 8 bases from V and 7 from J; bases not matched to a gene: 8. The V gene is TRBV6-5, the J gene TRBJ1-6; 7 bases fit TRBD1. The sequenced material came from FFPE adjacent normal lung tissue. This TCR was sampled from a person aged 70 to 80 with lung adenocarcinoma. The DNA for the CDR3 is TGTGCCAGCTCAACCGGGACAGACAATTCACCCCTCCACTTT. Protein: CASSTGTDNSPLHF.